The clone carrying this T cell receptor (beta chain) was seen more than once but under ten times. The antigen remains undetermined. A 5'RACE template-switching step, the method used to make TCR cDNA, added a universal primer site and UMIs. TCRdb reanalysed the 5' RACE reads using MiXCR and keeps one entry per CDR3 protein. The repertoire holds about 160,000 distinct CDR3 sequences, with 6% to 7.5% as singletons. These data originate in a study of T cells after yellow fever vaccination. The V gene end was trimmed by 6 bases and the J gene end by 1 base; junction bases not matched to a gene: 3. Looked up from germline, CDR1 is LGHDT and CDR2 is YNNKEL (reference sequence). The CDR3 totals 15 residues. The study's findings and limits: A weaker secondary response peaked on day 5, the primary on day 15. Repertoires obtained by FACS sorting could include abundant clonotypes that entered as contaminants from the bulk population. Boosting was followed by the reappearance of most primary-vaccination clones (less than 98% CD4, about 89% CD8).

The sample in question was CD4+ T cells sorted from PBMCs, obtained 5 to 6 days after the first yellow fever vaccination. The J gene is TRBJ2-2, the V gene TRBV3-1; 9 nucleotides align to TRBD1. The clonotype was recovered from a man in his late teens or twenties who received the YFV17D yellow fever vaccine. For the CDR3, the DNA is TGTGCCAGCAGTCCGGGACAGGGGAACACCGGGGAGCTGTTTTTT. It encodes CASSPGQGNTGELFF.